Below, 14 T cell receptor beta chains from the same sample are listed, as sequenced in a study of early T cells in non-severe SARS-CoV-2 infection. TCRdb redid the calling of the 5' RACE reads with MiXCR, one entry per CDR3 protein. The sample holds fewer than 50,000 distinct CDR3 sequences; around 6.1% are singletons and the top ten take around an eighth. The sequenced sample consisted of whole blood. These receptors came from an adult who was a healthcare worker with PCR-confirmed SARS-CoV-2 infection or an uninfected control (not recorded which).

This clonotype has ten or more counts. V usage is TRBV27 and J usage is TRBJ2-3, with 8 bases that match TRBD1. The germline CDR1 and CDR2 sequences are MNHEY and SMNVEV (reference sequence). The CDR3 totals 14 residues. The ends lost 5 bases at V and 2 bases at J; junction bases unmatched: 3. CDR3: CASSPGGPTDTQYF. The CDR3 nucleotides read TGTGCCAGCAGTCCAGGGGGCCCCACAGATACGCAGTATTTT.

The chain couples TRBV11-2 to TRBJ1-5, with D unclear. V was cut by 4 bases and J by 5 bases, with 15 bases left in between. CDR3 length equals 15 residues. Per germline, CDR1 SGHAT and CDR2 FQNNGV. CDR3 DNA sequence: TGTGCCAGCAGCTACCGACCGGGGAACGATCAGCCCCAGCATTTT. It is translated as CASSYRPGNDQPQHF.

This clonotype was counted at least ten times. V and J are TRBV14 and TRBJ2-1; D possibly corresponds to TRBD2 (5 bases). Germline V gene data show CDR1 as SGHDN and CDR2 as FVKESK. There are 15 residues in the CDR3. The V end was cut by 3 bases, the J end by 0 bases, with 9 bases between. DNA of the CDR3: TGTGCCAGCAGCCAGATAGGGAGCTCCTACAATGAGCAGTTCTTC. This encodes CASSQIGSSYNEQFF.

Many counts were recorded for this clonotype. The chain employs TRBV7-9 and TRBJ2-7, with D perhaps TRBD1 (6 bases). The ends were cut back, 5 bases at V and 8 bases at J, with 22 bases in the middle. The germline gives CDR1 SEHNR, CDR2 FQNEAQ (reference sequence). CDR3 length equals 15 residues. The CDR3 nucleotides are TGTGCCAGCAGCCTGCCTTCAGGGGCCCAAAGGAAGCAGTACTTC. Translated, it gives CASSLPSGAQRKQYF.

The chain employs TRBV12-3 or TRBV12-4 and TRBJ2-3, with 9 nucleotides matching TRBD2. V gave up 5 bases and J gave up 5 bases; unmatched junction bases: 8. This CDR3 is 15 amino acids long. The CDR3 DNA reads TGTGCCAGCAGTCCCAGCGGGGGGCAGGGAGATACGCAGTATTTT. Amino acid sequence: CASSPSGGQGDTQYF.

Regarding this clonotype: The junction departs from germline at one end; a sequencing error may be responsible. This chain links TRBV7-2 with TRBJ2-3; D possibly corresponds to TRBD2 (5 bases). The CDR3 loop spans 12 amino acids. Germline CDR1 and CDR2: SGHTA and FQGNSA. The CDR3 coding sequence is TGTGCCAGCAGCCTAGCCACAGATACGCAGTATTTT. Translating it yields CASSLATDTQYF.

DNA for the CDR3: TGCAGTGCTGGACTTCAGTTGATCCAAGAGACCCAGTACTTC. It specifies CSAGLQLIQETQYF. This sequence joins TRBV20-1 and TRBJ2-5, with D perhaps matching TRBD2 (5 bases). Trimming removed 5 bases at V and 1 base at J, with 14 bases between. This CDR3 has 14 residues. Germline loops: CDR1 DFQATT, CDR2 SNEGSKA (reference sequence).

Many counts were recorded for this clonotype. The chain recombines TRBV7-2 with TRBJ1-5, with TRBD1 as a possible D gene (6 bases). Trimming took off 5 bases at V and 7 bases at J, with 15 bases between the two ends. In germline, CDR1 is SGHTA, CDR2 FQGNSA. The CDR3 is 14 residues long. For the CDR3, the DNA is TGTGCCAGCAGCCGTGACAGGACGGGGCAGCCCCAGCATTTT. This gives the protein CASSRDRTGQPQHF.

This sequence joins TRBV19 and TRBJ2-3; D is unclear. Trimming cost V 3 bases and J 2 bases, with 12 bases left between them. This CDR3 is 15 amino acids long. Germline CDR1 and CDR2: LNHDA and SQIVND (reference sequence). CDR3 residues: CASSITATHTDTQYF. CDR3 in DNA: TGTGCCAGTAGTATCACCGCCACACACACAGATACGCAGTATTTT.

A few counts support this clonotype. V usage is TRBV27 and J usage is TRBJ1-4; 8 positions agree with TRBD1. The CDR3 has 14 amino acids. In germline, CDR1 is MNHEY, CDR2 SMNVEV (reference sequence). Losses at the gene ends were 5 bases for V and 7 bases for J; bases not matched to a gene: 6. CDR3 nucleotide sequence: TGTGCCAGCAGTGCTCAGGGGGCCTTTGAAAAACTGTTTTTT. Translating it yields CASSAQGAFEKLFF.

This clonotype was seen ten or more times. V is TRBV6-2 or TRBV6-3 and J is TRBJ2-6; unclear D gene. V lost 2 bases to trimming and J lost 0 bases, with 2 bases between them. In germline, CDR1 is MNHEY, CDR2 SVGEGT. The CDR3 spans 14 residues. The CDR3 nucleotides are TGTGCCAGCAGTTACAGCTCTGGGGCCAACGTCCTGACTTTC. Its translation: CASSYSSGANVLTF.

This clonotype was seen many times. The V call is TRBV18, the J call TRBJ2-7, with 7 nucleotides matching TRBD1. Germline V lookup: CDR1 KGHSH, CDR2 LQKENI. V gave up 6 bases and J gave up 2 bases; unmatched junction bases: 4. CDR3 length: 13 residues. The CDR3 DNA is TGTGCCAGCTCCCCCGGGACAGCCTACGAGCAGTACTTC. Translating gives CASSPGTAYEQYF.

This clonotype was seen many times. The chain uses TRBV11-2 and TRBJ1-6; D unclear. This CDR3 has 15 amino acids. CDR1 is SGHAT, CDR2 FQNNGV, per germline. V shed 1 base and J shed 11 bases, with 15 bases lying between them. CDR3 DNA sequence: TGTGCCAGCAGCTTAGTGGTCCTGCCCTGGGCACCCCTCCACTTT. Its translation: CASSLVVLPWAPLHF.

This chain links TRBV19 with TRBJ1-6; D is unresolved. Looked up from germline, CDR1 is LNHDA and CDR2 is SQIVND (reference sequence). Trimming removed 3 bases from V and 6 bases from J, with 9 bases in between. The CDR3 totals 14 residues. DNA of the CDR3: TGTGCCAGTAGTATGGGGTGGGTTAATTCACCCCTCCACTTT. Protein: CASSMGWVNSPLHF.